This TCR beta chain was documented in a study of blood T cell repertoires in COVID-19. Study-level information: From T cells, B-cell-depleted T cells, or PBMCs came the material, which was cDNA or gDNA.

This clone showed up just a few times. Germline CDR1 is KGHDR and CDR2 is SFDVKD. Trimming removed 0 bases at V and 6 bases at J, with 20 bases between. The CDR3 contains 18 residues. Original analysis: Researchers report that nucleated cell counts were estimated from reference gene primer amplification. TCRdb keeps only in-frame clones here, not all; method: immunoSEQ multiplex PCR. D and trimming were read from the DNA, whereas the V and J calls and clone size are those reported in that table. The table has more than 200,000 clones, 86% seen once; the top ten hold roughly a tenth. The TCR originated in a woman aged 45-65 years with COVID-19, enrolled during active disease. This chain joins TRBV24-1 and TRBJ2-1; D is possibly TRBD2 (6 bases). The sequenced sample was peripheral blood. DNA for the CDR3: TGTGCCACCAGTGATTTGGGCGGGACCAGCGCGGGGTTCAATGAGCAGTTCTTC. Encoded protein: CATSDLGGTSAGFNEQFF.